The 28 T cell receptor beta chains presented below share a single source sample, sequenced in a study of preoperative IRX-2 immunotherapy in early breast cancer. Profiled with immunoSEQ multiplex PCR; TCRdb holds only in-frame clones, not every one. The data hold roughly 24,000 clones, with about 75% observed a single time. The treatment: preoperative locoregional IRX-2 cytokine immunotherapy. Sequencing was performed on lymph node tissue, taken after IRX-2 immunotherapy. The receptors derive from a human donor with breast cancer.

This sequence joins TRBV29-1 and TRBJ1-4, with D maybe TRBD1 (6 bases). The CDR3 runs 12 residues. Trimming stripped 5 bases from V and 15 bases from J, with 19 bases between. From germline, CDR1 is SQVTM and CDR2 ANQGSEA. CDR3: CSVLQAGGGMFF. CDR3 nucleotides: TGCAGCGTTCTTCAAGCCGGGGGCGGGATGTTTTTT.

The chain links TRBV6-8 to TRBJ2-7; D gene ambiguous. V gave up 5 bases and J gave up 2 bases, with 13 bases separating them. The CDR3 extends over 14 amino acids. The germline gives CDR1 MNHGY, CDR2 SAAAGT. The CDR3 DNA sequence: TGTGCCAGCAGTGCGACGCTGATAGCCTACGAGCAGTACTTC. Its protein is CASSATLIAYEQYF.

This clone was recorded only once. The rearrangement uses TRBV28 and TRBJ2-7, with 10 nucleotides matching TRBD1. Trimming at V came to 6 bases and at J to 2 bases, leaving 7 bases not matched to a gene. This CDR3 is built from 15 residues. Germline CDR1 and CDR2: MDHEN and SYDVKM. CDR3 sequence (DNA): TGTGCCAGCAGGTGGGCCGGGACAGGGGCCTACGAGCAGTACTTC. This sequence encodes CASRWAGTGAYEQYF. Full variable domain (remainder filled in from reference TRBV28 and TRBJ2-7): DVKVTQSSRYLVKRTGEKVFLECVQDMDHENMFWYRQDPGLGLRLIYFSYDVKMKEKGDIPEGYSVSREKKERFSLILESASTNQTSMYLCASRWAGTGAYEQYFGPGTRLTVT.

This chain uses TRBV11-3 with TRBJ1-1; weak D call: TRBD1 (6 bases). Trimming left V 5 bases short and J 2 bases short, with 15 bases between. The CDR3 loop spans 15 amino acids. Germline CDR1 is SGHNT and CDR2 is YENEEA. In DNA, the CDR3 is TGTGCCAGCAGCGTACTGGAGGGGGGCAACACTGAAGCTTTCTTT. Its protein product is CASSVLEGGNTEAFF.

V gene TRBV6-8 combines with J gene TRBJ2-5, with D hard to call. Trimming removed 5 bases from V and 5 bases from J, with 9 bases in between. The CDR3 totals 12 residues. From germline, CDR1 is MNHGY and CDR2 SAAAGT. CDR3 loop: CASSPEIETQYF. The CDR3 coding sequence is TGTGCCAGCAGTCCCGAAATCGAGACCCAGTACTTC.

This chain joins TRBV11-3 and TRBJ2-7; 13 nucleotides align to TRBD2. This CDR3 is built from 16 residues. Germline-derived CDR1 and CDR2 are SGHNT and YENEEA. The junction had 6 bases not matched to a gene; V was cut back by 5 bases and J by 2 bases. The CDR3 coding sequence is TGTGCCAGCAGCCTCTCCGGGACTAGCGGGGCCTACGAGCAGTACTTC. Its protein product is CASSLSGTSGAYEQYF.

This chain links TRBV4-1 with TRBJ2-4; perhaps D is TRBD1 or TRBD2 (5 bases each). V was cut by 1 base and J by 3 bases, with 16 bases left in between. CDR1 and CDR2 from the germline V gene are MGHRA and YSYEKL. The CDR3 totals 17 residues. The CDR3 region is CASSQGVGEKGKNIQYF. The CDR3 nucleotides read TGCGCCAGCAGCCAAGGAGTGGGGGAGAAAGGCAAAAACATTCAGTACTTC.

This clone was found a few times. The V call is TRBV10-1, the J call TRBJ2-2; the match to TRBD2 covers 9 bases. The germline CDR1 and CDR2 sequences are WNHNN and SYGVQD (reference sequence). V gave up 6 bases and J gave up 5 bases; unmatched junction bases: 1. This CDR3 comprises 13 residues. In nucleotides, the CDR3 is TGCGCCAGCAGCCTAGCGGGAACCGGGGAGCTGTTTTTT. Its protein product is CASSLAGTGELFF.

The CDR3 is CASSYQWHNEQFF. CDR3 in DNA: TGTGCCAGCAGTTATCAGTGGCACAATGAGCAGTTCTTC. The chain uses TRBV6-8 and TRBJ2-1; the D is unclear. The CDR3 length is 13 residues. Per germline, CDR1 MNHGY and CDR2 SAAAGT. Trimming took 3 bases from V and 5 from J, leaving 8 bases between them.

V gene TRBV7-6 combines with J gene TRBJ2-1, with 8 bases that match TRBD2. Germline values: CDR1 SGHVS, CDR2 FNYEAQ. V shed 5 bases and J 3 bases; nucleotides not matched to a gene: 6. This CDR3 spans 15 amino acids. CDR3 in amino acids: CASSPREGVYNEQFF. CDR3 in DNA: TGTGCCAGCAGCCCCCGGGAGGGGGTCTACAATGAGCAGTTCTTC.

V and J are TRBV11-3 and TRBJ2-5, with no clear D. Per germline, CDR1 SGHNT and CDR2 YENEEA. This CDR3 contains 17 residues. V was pared by 4 bases and J by 4 bases, with 22 bases between. CDR3 in amino acids: CASSSRVIFIRGETQYF. The CDR3 coding sequence is TGTGCCAGCAGCTCCCGGGTCATTTTTATCCGTGGAGAGACCCAGTACTTC.

The chain recombines TRBV11-3 with TRBJ1-5; 9 bases match TRBD1. The V gene's germline CDR1 is SGHNT and CDR2 YENEEA. The V and J ends lost 5 bases and 4 bases, in that order; junction bases with no gene match: 9. This CDR3 is 16 amino acids long. CDR3 loop: CASSPGTGTGNQPQHF. In DNA, the CDR3 is TGTGCCAGCAGCCCCGGGACAGGGACGGGGAATCAGCCCCAGCATTTT.

This clone was picked up a small number of times. V is TRBV28 and J is TRBJ2-5, with 9 nucleotides matching TRBD1. Germline V lookup: CDR1 MDHEN, CDR2 SYDVKM. V dropped 9 bases and J dropped 4; count of bases not matched to a gene: 12. The CDR3 is 15 amino acids. The CDR3 DNA follows: TGTGCCAGTTTGGGGGACAGGGTAGGCCTAGAGACCCAGTACTTC. Translating it yields CASLGDRVGLETQYF.

This chain joins TRBV28 and TRBJ1-5, with 8 bases identical to TRBD1. Germline-derived CDR1 and CDR2 are MDHEN and SYDVKM. The junction had 5 bases not matched to a gene; V was cut back by 3 bases and J by 7 bases. The CDR3 length is 14 residues. The CDR3 here is CASSLTGAEQPQHF. The CDR3 DNA reads TGTGCCAGCAGTTTGACAGGGGCGGAACAGCCCCAGCATTTT.

The chain couples TRBV19 to TRBJ1-4; no clear D. V was cut by 2 bases and J by 6 bases, with 10 bases left in between. The CDR3 totals 14 residues. Germline V gene sequence: CDR1 LNHDA, CDR2 SQIVND (reference sequence). The CDR3 loop is CASSIRGGDEKLFF. CDR3 DNA: TGTGCCAGTAGTATACGGGGAGGAGATGAAAAACTGTTTTTT.

The chain employs TRBV11-3 and TRBJ1-3; TRBD1 matches 7 bases. The J segment lost 0 bases and the V segment lost 3 bases, leaving 11 bases of the junction unmatched. In germline, CDR1 is SGHNT, CDR2 YENEEA. The CDR3 contains 18 residues. The DNA for the CDR3 is TGTGCCAGCAGCTTGATTGCGGGACAGACTTTCTCTGGAAACACCATATATTTT. Its protein is CASSLIAGQTFSGNTIYF.

Here the CDR3 DNA reads TGCAGCGTTTTCGAAGGGGGCGAATCTGAAGCTTTCTTT. As protein: CSVFEGGESEAFF. V usage is TRBV29-1 and J usage is TRBJ1-1, with 7 bases fitting TRBD1. With V trimmed by 5 bases and J by 6 bases, 9 bases remained unmatched. The CDR3 contains 13 residues. Germline CDR1 is SQVTM and CDR2 is ANQGSEA.

This chain connects TRBV6-8 to TRBJ1-2; D uncertain. CDR1 MNHGY and CDR2 SAAAGT come from the germline V gene. V dropped 7 bases and J dropped 8 bases, with 14 bases sitting between them. The CDR3 is 12 residues long. This CDR3 is CASKAEVKGYTF. Here the CDR3 DNA reads TGTGCCAGCAAGGCCGAGGTTAAAGGCTACACCTTC.

The genes are TRBV15 and TRBJ2-7; 7 bases line up with TRBD2. CDR1 is LNHNV and CDR2 is YYDKDF in the germline V gene (reference sequence). This CDR3 comprises 16 residues. Unmatched junction bases numbered 9, after V lost 1 base and J lost 3 bases. CDR3 residues: CATSRVPRAGDYEQYF. The CDR3 DNA reads as TGTGCCACCAGCAGAGTCCCCCGGGCGGGAGACTACGAGCAGTACTTC.

This clone came up once. J is TRBJ2-1 and V is TRBV2; TRBD2 matches at 8 bases. The CDR3 extends over 15 amino acids. V lost 4 bases to trimming and J lost 4 bases; unmatched junction nucleotides: 6. Germline CDR1 and CDR2: SNHLY and FYNNEI. The CDR3 here is CASSGSGTSYNEQFF. For the CDR3, the DNA is TGTGCCAGCAGTGGCTCTGGGACTAGTTACAATGAGCAGTTCTTC.

The chain is built from TRBV12-5 and TRBJ2-3; D gene ambiguous. The V and J ends lost 5 bases and 2 bases respectively, with 8 bases between them. Germline V gene data show CDR1 as LGHNT and CDR2 as FRNRAP. The CDR3 has 13 amino acids. CDR3 residues: CASGTTLTDTQYF. The CDR3 region has the DNA TGTGCTAGTGGTACAACTCTCACAGATACGCAGTATTTT.

The V and J genes are TRBV11-3 and TRBJ2-5; no clear D. CDR3 length: 15 residues. From germline, CDR1 is SGHNT and CDR2 YENEEA. V was pared by 4 bases and J by 2 bases, with 14 bases between. CDR3 region: CASSSGLTLQETQYF. In DNA, the CDR3 is TGTGCCAGCAGCTCTGGCCTAACCCTACAAGAGACCCAGTACTTC.

V gene TRBV6-4 combines with J gene TRBJ2-7; 12 nucleotides line up with TRBD2. V shed 5 bases, J shed 3 bases, and the junction held 11 bases outside the gene matches. This CDR3 region has 17 residues. Germline V lookup: CDR1 MRHNA, CDR2 SNTAGT. The CDR3 sequence: CASSYSTSGGKNYEQYF. CDR3 coding DNA: TGTGCCAGCAGTTATTCGACTAGCGGGGGCAAGAACTACGAGCAGTACTTC.

The chain combines TRBV7-7 with TRBJ2-1; 9 nucleotides align to TRBD1. There are 18 residues in the CDR3. Trimming at V came to 3 bases and at J to 5 bases, leaving 14 bases not matched to a gene. Germline V gives CDR1 SSHAT, CDR2 FNYEAQ (reference sequence). DNA for the CDR3: TGTGCCAGCAGCTTGGGTGGGAGGGGGACAGGGAACCACAATGAGCAGTTCTTC. Protein sequence: CASSLGGRGTGNHNEQFF.

This chain connects TRBV28 to TRBJ2-7, with D maybe TRBD1 (6 bases). CDR3 length: 15 residues. Germline CDR1 reads MDHEN; CDR2 reads SYDVKM. V gave up 5 bases and J gave up 3 bases, with 17 bases separating them. The CDR3 sequence: CASSETGSSVYEQYF. CDR3 in DNA: TGTGCCAGCAGTGAAACAGGGAGTTCGGTCTACGAGCAGTACTTC.

The chain couples TRBV18 to TRBJ1-5; the D is unclear. This CDR3 contains 16 residues. Looked up from germline, CDR1 is KGHSH and CDR2 is LQKENI. With 3 bases removed from V and 1 base from J, the gap between germline ends came to 13 bases. The CDR3 loop is CASSPSTGGSNQPQHF. The CDR3 DNA is TGTGCCAGCTCACCTAGCACGGGAGGAAGCAATCAGCCCCAGCATTTT.

The chain uses TRBV6-1 and TRBJ2-7; D is possibly TRBD1 or TRBD2 (5 bases each). The V end was cut by 1 base, the J end by 2 bases, with 12 bases between. The CDR3 totals 15 residues. CDR1 and CDR2 (germline): MNHNS, SASEGT. CDR3 sequence: CASSEGPGTPYEQYF. The CDR3 DNA sequence: TGTGCCAGCAGTGAAGGCCCAGGGACCCCCTACGAGCAGTACTTC.

V is TRBV11-3 and J is TRBJ2-3; possible D gene TRBD1, 6 bases. Trimming removed 6 bases from V and 3 bases from J, with 16 bases in between. Germline V gene lookup returns CDR1 SGHNT and CDR2 YENEEA. The CDR3 runs 15 residues. CDR3 DNA sequence: TGTGCCAGCAGTACAGGGTTGGGTCGGACAGATACGCAGTATTTT. It codes for CASSTGLGRTDTQYF. The entire variable domain, with the rest obtained from reference TRBV11-3 and TRBJ2-3, is as follows: EAGVVQSPRYKIIEKKQPVAFWCNPISGHNTLYWYLQNLGQGPELLIRYENEEAVDDSQLPKDRFSAERLKGVDSTLKIQPAELGDSAVYLCASSTGLGRTDTQYFGPGTRLTVL.